This T cell receptor (beta chain) was identified during a study of early T cells in non-severe SARS-CoV-2 infection. Looking at the study overall: Sequenced bulk RNA came from whole blood that was unsorted, and chains were unpaired. Findings of the study overall: The matching step, a VDJdb search, favored anti-spike CD8 responses and missed private and CD4 specificities.

Comments on this clonotype: Its antigen is unknown.

Germline V gene data show CDR1 as SGHAT and CDR2 as FQNNGV. This CDR3 has 15 residues. V lost 6 bases to trimming and J lost 7 bases; unmatched junction nucleotides: 8. The TCR library protocol was used to attach unique molecular identifiers. These identifiers were attached to individual cDNA molecules. TCRdb analysed the 5' RACE reads with MiXCR anew, one entry per CDR3 protein. The sample yields some 50,000 distinct CDR3 sequences, less than 11% seen once. The source of this sequence is an adult who was a healthcare worker with PCR-confirmed SARS-CoV-2 infection or an uninfected control (not recorded which). This chain connects TRBV11-2 to TRBJ1-6; 8 nucleotides line up with TRBD1. The source material was whole blood. CDR3 amino acids: CASSPQGVPNSPLHF. The CDR3 coding sequence is TGTGCCAGCAGTCCACAGGGGGTTCCGAATTCACCCCTCCACTTT. Full variable domain (rest looked up from reference TRBV11-2 and TRBJ1-6): EAGVAQSPRYKIIEKRQSVAFWCNPISGHATLYWYQQILGQGPKLLIQFQNNGVVDDSQLPKDRFSAERLKGVDSTLKIQPAKLEDSAVYLCASSPQGVPNSPLHFGNGTRLTVT.